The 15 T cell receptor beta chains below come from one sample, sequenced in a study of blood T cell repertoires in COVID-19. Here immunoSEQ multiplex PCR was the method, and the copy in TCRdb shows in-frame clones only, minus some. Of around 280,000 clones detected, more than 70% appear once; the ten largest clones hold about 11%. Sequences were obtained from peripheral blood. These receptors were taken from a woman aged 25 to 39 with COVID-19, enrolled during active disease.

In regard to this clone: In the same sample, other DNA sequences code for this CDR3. The CDR3 loop reads CASSLGPGMNTEAFF. The CDR3 DNA sequence: TGCGCCAGCAGCTTGGGACCAGGAATGAACACTGAAGCTTTCTTT. The rearrangement joins TRBV5-1 to TRBJ1-1; no reliable D call. CDR1 is SGHRS, CDR2 YFSETQ, per germline. Trimming shortened V by 0 bases and J by 0 bases, and 9 bases separated the two germline ends. The CDR3 consists of 15 residues.

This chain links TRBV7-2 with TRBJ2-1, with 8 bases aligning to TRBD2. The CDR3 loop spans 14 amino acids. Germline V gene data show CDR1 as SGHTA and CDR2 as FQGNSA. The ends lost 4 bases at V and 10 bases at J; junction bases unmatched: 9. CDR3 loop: CASSSGGAHVEQFF. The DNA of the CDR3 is TGTGCCAGCAGCTCCGGGGGGGCCCACGTAGAGCAGTTCTTC.

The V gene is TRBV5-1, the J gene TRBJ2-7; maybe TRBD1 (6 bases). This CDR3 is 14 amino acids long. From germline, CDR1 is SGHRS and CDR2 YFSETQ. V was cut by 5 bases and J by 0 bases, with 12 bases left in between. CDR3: CASRGQPSSYEQYF. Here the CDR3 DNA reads TGCGCCAGCAGAGGACAGCCGAGCTCCTACGAGCAGTACTTC.

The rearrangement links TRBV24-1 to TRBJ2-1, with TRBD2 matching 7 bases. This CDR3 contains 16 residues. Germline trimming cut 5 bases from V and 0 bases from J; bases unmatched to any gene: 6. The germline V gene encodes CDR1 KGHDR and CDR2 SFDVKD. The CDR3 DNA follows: TGTGCCACCAGTGCCTCGACTAGCTCCTCCTACAATGAGCAGTTCTTC. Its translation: CATSASTSSSYNEQFF.

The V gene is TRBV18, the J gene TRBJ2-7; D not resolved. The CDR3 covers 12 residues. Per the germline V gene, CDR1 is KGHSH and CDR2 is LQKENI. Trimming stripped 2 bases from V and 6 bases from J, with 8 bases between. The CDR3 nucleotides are TGTGCCAGCTCACCATCGACTCGCGAGCAGTACTTC. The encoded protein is CASSPSTREQYF.

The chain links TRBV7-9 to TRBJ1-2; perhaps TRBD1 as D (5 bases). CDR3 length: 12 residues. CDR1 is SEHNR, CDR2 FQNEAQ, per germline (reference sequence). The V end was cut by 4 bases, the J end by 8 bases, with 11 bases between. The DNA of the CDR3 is TGTGCCAGCAGCTCGGGACTGAGAGGCTACACCTTC. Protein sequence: CASSSGLRGYTF. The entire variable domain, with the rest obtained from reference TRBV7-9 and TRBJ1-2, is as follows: DTGVSQNPRHKITKRGQNVTFRCDPISEHNRLYWYRQTLGQGPEFLTYFQNEAQLEKSRLLSDRFSAERPKGSFSTLEIQRTEQGDSAMYLCASSSGLRGYTFGSGTRLTVV.

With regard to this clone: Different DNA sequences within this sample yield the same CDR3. The CDR3 reads CASSLGRNTGELFF. The CDR3 coding sequence is TGTGCCAGCAGTTTAGGCAGAAACACCGGGGAGCTGTTTTTT. The V gene is TRBV28, the J gene TRBJ2-2, with D hard to call. This CDR3 contains 14 residues. Germline V gene lookup returns CDR1 MDHEN and CDR2 SYDVKM. V shed 2 bases and J shed 2 bases, with 6 bases lying between them.

CDR3 sequence: CASSYADATLETQYF. In nucleotides, the CDR3 is TGTGCCAGCAGTTACGCCGACGCGACATTAGAGACCCAGTACTTC. This chain connects TRBV6-2 or TRBV6-3 to TRBJ2-5; D not resolved. Germline V gene lookup returns CDR1 MNHEY and CDR2 SVGEGT. V lost 2 bases and J lost 4, with 14 bases in between. This CDR3 is built from 15 residues.

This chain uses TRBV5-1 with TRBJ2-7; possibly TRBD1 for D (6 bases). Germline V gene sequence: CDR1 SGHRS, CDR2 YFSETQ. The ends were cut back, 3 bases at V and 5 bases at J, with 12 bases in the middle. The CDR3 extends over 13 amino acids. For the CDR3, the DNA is TGCGCCAGCAGCTATGAACAGGGCCACGAGCAGTACTTC. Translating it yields CASSYEQGHEQYF.

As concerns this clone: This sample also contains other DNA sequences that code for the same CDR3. In DNA, the CDR3 is TGCGCCAGCAGCCCGGGACAGGGGGCTTACGAGCAGTACTTC. This translates into CASSPGQGAYEQYF. The J gene is TRBJ2-7, the V gene TRBV5-1; TRBD1 matches at 12 bases. Trimming at V came to 4 bases and at J to 4 bases, leaving 3 bases not matched to a gene. Germline V gives CDR1 SGHRS, CDR2 YFSETQ. The CDR3 has 14 amino acids.

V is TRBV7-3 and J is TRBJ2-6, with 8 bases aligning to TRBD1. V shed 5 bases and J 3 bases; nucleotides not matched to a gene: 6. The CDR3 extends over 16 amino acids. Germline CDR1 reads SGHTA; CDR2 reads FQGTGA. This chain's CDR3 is CASSPDRVNGANVLTF. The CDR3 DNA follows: TGTGCCAGCAGCCCGGACAGGGTGAATGGGGCCAACGTCCTGACTTTC.

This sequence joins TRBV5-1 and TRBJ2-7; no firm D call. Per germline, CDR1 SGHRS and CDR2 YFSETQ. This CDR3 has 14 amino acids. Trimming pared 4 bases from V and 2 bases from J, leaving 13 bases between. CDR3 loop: CASSVDGGAYEQYF. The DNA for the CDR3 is TGCGCCAGCAGCGTGGACGGTGGAGCCTACGAGCAGTACTTC.

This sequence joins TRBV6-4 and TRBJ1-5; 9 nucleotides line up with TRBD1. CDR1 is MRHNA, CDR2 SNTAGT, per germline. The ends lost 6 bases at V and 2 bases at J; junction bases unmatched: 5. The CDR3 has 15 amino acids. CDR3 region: CASRGTGLGNQPQHF. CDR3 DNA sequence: TGTGCCAGCAGGGGGACAGGGCTTGGCAATCAGCCCCAGCATTTT.

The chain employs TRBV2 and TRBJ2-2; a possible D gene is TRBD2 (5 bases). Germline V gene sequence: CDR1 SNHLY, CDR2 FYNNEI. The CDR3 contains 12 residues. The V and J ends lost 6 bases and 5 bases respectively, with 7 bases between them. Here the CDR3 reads CASRRGTGELFF. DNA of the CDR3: TGTGCCAGCAGAAGAGGGACCGGGGAGCTGTTTTTT.

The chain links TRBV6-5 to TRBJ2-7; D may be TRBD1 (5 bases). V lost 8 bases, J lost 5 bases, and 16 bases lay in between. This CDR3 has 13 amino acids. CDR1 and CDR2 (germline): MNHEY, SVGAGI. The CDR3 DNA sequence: TGTGCCAGCTTGCAGGGTCAATTGAACGAGCAGTACTTC. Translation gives CASLQGQLNEQYF.